Presented here are 5 T cell receptor beta chains from one specimen sequenced in a study of T cells in Graves' hyperthyroidism and ophthalmopathy (dated by TCRdb to between 2018 and 2021). The protocol used for the library was multiplex PCR. The sample was run on an Illumina HiSeq 2000. Amplification of TCR beta CDR3 regions was carried out from RNA transcripts. A first-round RT-PCR of the TCR CDR3 used the HTBI primer set with the Qiagen OneStep RT-PCR kit. TCRdb reworked the public reads: Q25 trimming with fastp, MiXCR clone assembly, productive beta chains retained. Rows with a matching CDR3 protein are joined into one entry that keeps the most common DNA and genes. The sample yields roughly 700,000 distinct CDR3 sequences; roughly 32% were counted once. The ten largest account for about a third of the sample. The sample comprised blood. All receptors derive from a woman in her thirties or forties with Graves' hyperthyroidism.

This chain joins TRBV6-5 and TRBJ1-6, with a weak D call TRBD1 (5 bases). The V and J ends lost 8 bases and 6 bases respectively, with 14 bases between them. The CDR3 loop spans 14 amino acids. The germline CDR1 and CDR2 sequences are MNHEY and SVGAGI. CDR3 region: CASLGGGSNSPLHF. For the CDR3, the DNA is TGTGCCAGCCTTGGCGGGGGGAGTAATTCACCCCTCCACTTT.

This clonotype appeared a few times. The chain links TRBV7-2 to TRBJ2-2; 9 bases agree with TRBD1. The germline V gene encodes CDR1 SGHTA and CDR2 FQGNSA. The ends lost 7 bases at V and 6 bases at J; junction bases unmatched: 12. This CDR3 has 16 amino acids. The DNA of the CDR3 is TGTGCCAGCAAACAACAGGGGGCGAGTTCGGCCGGGGAGCTGTTTTTT. It codes for CASKQQGASSAGELFF.

About this clonotype itself: Compared with germline, one end of the junction differs, possibly owing to a read error. The chain is built from TRBV12-5 and TRBJ1-5; 8 bases are a match to TRBD1. CDR3 length: 15 residues. CDR1 and CDR2 (germline): LGHNT, FRNRAP. DNA for the CDR3: TGTGCTAGTGGTTTGGTACGGGACAGGAATCAGCGCCAGCATTTT. It codes for CASGLVRDRNQRQHF.

This clonotype occurred many times. V is TRBV20-1 and J is TRBJ1-2, with 8 bases that match TRBD1. The CDR3 length is 13 residues. V dropped 5 bases and J dropped 3; count of bases not matched to a gene: 5. Germline V lookup: CDR1 DFQATT, CDR2 SNEGSKA (reference sequence). CDR3 coding DNA: TGCAGTGCTGACTACAGGGGGGACTATGGCTACACCTTC. Translation gives CSADYRGDYGYTF.

Only a few counts were recorded for this clonotype. V and J are TRBV4-3 and TRBJ1-2; 7 bases map to TRBD1. The V gene's germline CDR1 is LGHNA and CDR2 YSLEER. This CDR3 contains 18 residues. J lost 3 bases, V lost 4 bases, and 17 bases had no gene match. CDR3 protein: CASSPRRYRGSVDYGYTF. CDR3 in DNA: TGCGCCAGCAGCCCACGGCGATACAGGGGTAGTGTTGACTATGGCTACACCTTC.